This entry lists 28 T cell receptor beta chains sequenced from one sample in a study of cytomegalovirus exposure and HLA in healthy donors. Primers: 60 Vbeta forward and 13 Jbeta reverse. Sequenced by immunoSEQ multiplex PCR; TCRdb stores in-frame clones only, minus some. The repertoire consists of tens of thousands of clones, with 73% occurring once and the leading ten covering 5.4%. The sequenced material came from PBMCs. All receptors come from a man aged 50-60 years in good health and CMV-seronegative.

The rearrangement joins TRBV6-5 to TRBJ1-1; weak D call: TRBD1 (5 bases). The length of the CDR3 is 12 residues. Germline CDR1 reads MNHEY; CDR2 reads SVGAGI. The ends were cut back, 10 bases at V and 7 bases at J, with 16 bases in the middle. The CDR3 DNA follows: TGTGCCACCGCAGACAGCCCTTTTGAAGCTTTCTTT. Protein product: CATADSPFEAFF.

Here the CDR3 DNA reads TGTGCCACGAAGGGACAGGGGACGGGGGAGCAGTACTTC. Translated: CATKGQGTGEQYF. This chain uses TRBV6-1 with TRBJ2-5, with 10 bases matching TRBD1. The germline gives CDR1 MNHNS, CDR2 SASEGT. J gave up 11 bases and V 10 bases, and 13 bases lay outside the gene matches. This CDR3 spans 13 amino acids.

This clone was seen more than once but under ten times. The genes are TRBV9 and TRBJ1-4; 7 bases fit TRBD1. Germline CDR1 reads SGDLS; CDR2 reads YYNGEE. The V gene end was trimmed by 3 bases and the J gene end by 0 bases; junction bases not matched to a gene: 8. This CDR3 region has 17 residues. In DNA form, the CDR3 reads TGTGCCAGCAGCGAGTCGGGCGGGACAGCAACTAATGAAAAACTGTTTTTT. Protein: CASSESGGTATNEKLFF.

The J gene is TRBJ1-1, the V gene TRBV9, with TRBD1 matching over 7 bases. CDR3 length: 15 amino acids. Per germline, CDR1 SGDLS and CDR2 YYNGEE. V was clipped by 2 bases and J by 1 base; unmatched bases: 5. The CDR3 bases are TGTGCCAGCAGCGTCACCGGGACAGCGAACACTGAAGCTTTCTTT. Protein: CASSVTGTANTEAFF.

The chain employs TRBV27 and TRBJ2-3, with D perhaps matching TRBD2 (6 bases). This CDR3 spans 15 amino acids. Germline V gene lookup returns CDR1 MNHEY and CDR2 SMNVEV (reference sequence). With 2 bases removed from V and 5 bases from J, the gap between germline ends came to 14 bases. CDR3 in DNA: TGTGCCAGCAGTTTACTGAGCCGGGGAGGAGATACGCAGTATTTT. Amino acids: CASSLLSRGGDTQYF.

The gene calls are TRBV11-2 and TRBJ1-4, with D tentatively TRBD1 (5 bases). CDR1 and CDR2 from the germline V gene are SGHAT and FQNNGV. The germline V and J ends were trimmed by 2 bases and 9 bases, with 16 bases remaining between them. The CDR3 contains 15 residues. This chain's CDR3 is CASSLSRAGIKKLFF. CDR3 coding DNA: TGTGCCAGCAGCTTAAGCAGGGCAGGAATAAAAAAACTGTTTTTT.

The CDR3 coding sequence is TGTGCCACACGTTGGCAGGCCCAAACTAATGAAAAACTGTTTTTT. It is translated as CATRWQAQTNEKLFF. The genes are TRBV19 and TRBJ1-4; D unclear. Germline-derived CDR1 and CDR2 are LNHDA and SQIVND (reference sequence). The CDR3 runs to 15 residues. V gave up 10 bases and J gave up 1 base, with 16 bases separating them.

A word on this clone: The junction does not match germline at one end; this may be a read error. This chain joins TRBV7-7 and TRBJ2-2; tentative D call: TRBD2 (7 bases). CDR1 is SSHAT, CDR2 FNYEAQ, per germline (reference sequence). The CDR3 contains 14 residues. The CDR3 region has the DNA TGTGCTAGCAGCTTAGGGGGAGGGACCGGGGAGCTGTTTTTT. As protein: CASSLGGGTGELFF. The full variable domain, in which reference TRBV7-7 and TRBJ2-2 provide the parts outside the CDR3, is GAGVSQSPRYKVTKRGQDVTLRCDPISSHATLYWYQQALGQGPEFLTYFNYEAQPDKSGLPSDRFSAERPEGSISTLTIQRTEQRDSAMYRCASSLGGGTGELFFGEGSRLTVL.

V gene TRBV5-1 combines with J gene TRBJ2-5; tentative D call: TRBD1 (6 bases). The last part of the DNA fits TRBJ2-7 better; the J call may be wrong. CDR1 is SGHRS and CDR2 is YFSETQ in the germline V gene. The CDR3 has 14 residues. For the CDR3, the DNA is TGCGCCAGCAGCTTGGCGGGACACCCCTACGAGCAGTACTTC. Protein sequence: CASSLAGHPYEQYF.

V usage is TRBV5-6 and J usage is TRBJ1-1; tentatively, D is TRBD1 (6 bases). The CDR3 runs to 14 residues. Germline V gives CDR1 SGHDT, CDR2 YYEEEE. V gave up 2 bases and J gave up 4 bases, with 12 bases separating them. CDR3 amino acids: CASSLQGLFTEAFF. In DNA, the CDR3 is TGTGCCAGCAGCTTACAGGGATTGTTCACTGAAGCTTTCTTT.

This chain links TRBV6-1 with TRBJ1-5; weak D call: TRBD1 (6 bases). Trimming cost V 7 bases and J 5 bases, with 12 bases left between them. The germline V gene has CDR1 MNHNS and CDR2 SASEGT. This CDR3 spans 13 amino acids. The CDR3 nucleotides are TGTGCCAGCAAGGCGGGGGGGCATCAGCCCCAGCATTTT. Its translation: CASKAGGHQPQHF.

Worth noting for this clone: One end of the junction fails to match germline, which may point to a read error. J is TRBJ1-5 and V is TRBV7-9; 10 nucleotides line up with TRBD1. The CDR3 runs 15 residues. Germline CDR1 and CDR2: SEHNR and FQNEAQ (reference sequence). DNA of the CDR3: TGTTCCAGCAGCTTAGGGGACAGGGGTAATCAGCCCCAGCATTTT. This translates into CSSSLGDRGNQPQHF.

This clone was counted only a few times. The chain recombines TRBV10-1 with TRBJ2-3, with D possibly being TRBD2 (6 bases). This CDR3 comprises 14 residues. The germline gives CDR1 WNHNN, CDR2 SYGVQD (reference sequence). The V end lost 7 bases, the J end lost 2 bases, and 13 bases lay between the germline ends. Here the CDR3 reads CASKNGGDTDTQYF. DNA of the CDR3: TGCGCCAGCAAGAACGGGGGAGACACAGATACGCAGTATTTT.

The CDR3 spells CASSQAPPAGQGYNEQFF. The CDR3 DNA reads as TGTGCCAGCAGCCAAGCTCCCCCCGCGGGACAGGGGTACAATGAGCAGTTCTTC. V is TRBV4-2 and J is TRBJ2-1; TRBD1 matches 10 bases. Trimming at V came to 1 base and at J to 4 bases, leaving 10 bases not matched to a gene. From germline, CDR1 is LGHNA and CDR2 YNFKEQ. The CDR3 has 18 amino acids.

This chain joins TRBV5-1 and TRBJ1-3; D is ambiguous. Trimming took off 4 bases at V and 0 bases at J, with 11 bases between the two ends. CDR1 SGHRS and CDR2 YFSETQ come from the germline V gene. The CDR3 runs 15 residues. The CDR3 sequence: CASSSAANSGNTIYF. The CDR3 nucleotides are TGCGCCAGCAGCAGCGCGGCTAACTCTGGAAACACCATATATTTT.

The CDR3, as DNA: TGTGCCAGCACCCTGGGGGGGGGTAGCACAGATACGCAGTATTTT. Protein product: CASTLGGGSTDTQYF. The chain couples TRBV6-5 to TRBJ2-3; 7 positions agree with TRBD2. Trimming at V came to 7 bases and at J to 0 bases, leaving 7 bases not matched to a gene. From germline, CDR1 is MNHEY and CDR2 SVGAGI. The CDR3 covers 15 residues.

This rearrangement joins TRBV10-2 to TRBJ1-1; 7 nucleotides align to TRBD1. The CDR3 sequence is 11 residues long. In germline, CDR1 is WSHSY, CDR2 SAAADI. Germline trimming cut 8 bases from V and 10 bases from J; bases unmatched to any gene: 7. This chain's CDR3 is CASGRQGVAFF. In nucleotides, the CDR3 is TGCGCCAGCGGACGACAGGGAGTAGCTTTCTTT.

V gene TRBV5-6 combines with J gene TRBJ1-4; tentative D call: TRBD1 (5 bases). The CDR3 length is 12 residues. The V end was cut by 4 bases, the J end by 7 bases, with 8 bases between. The germline gives CDR1 SGHDT, CDR2 YYEEEE. The CDR3 is CASSRGGEKLFF. The CDR3 DNA reads as TGTGCCAGCAGCAGGGGAGGTGAAAAACTGTTTTTT.

The rearrangement uses TRBV19 and TRBJ1-5; D possibly corresponds to TRBD1 (6 bases). Germline CDR1 and CDR2: LNHDA and SQIVND (reference sequence). V gave up 7 bases and J gave up 4 bases, with 8 bases separating them. This CDR3 has 12 amino acids. The CDR3 loop reads CASTTGNQPQHF. The CDR3 coding sequence is TGTGCCAGTACCACAGGGAATCAGCCCCAGCATTTT.

The sample holds a few counts of this clone. The genes are TRBV5-1 and TRBJ1-4, with TRBD1 matching over 9 bases. CDR3 length: 16 amino acids. Looked up from germline, CDR1 is SGHRS and CDR2 is YFSETQ. V lost 4 bases to trimming and J lost 5 bases; unmatched junction nucleotides: 9. The CDR3 sequence: CASSTGDRESNEKLFF. The CDR3 DNA follows: TGCGCCAGCAGCACCGGGGACAGGGAGAGCAATGAAAAACTGTTTTTT.

The V call is TRBV29-1, the J call TRBJ1-1, with 8 bases matching TRBD1. The CDR3 is 15 amino acids. The germline gives CDR1 SQVTM, CDR2 ANQGSEA. After removal of 7 bases from V and 4 bases from J, the junction contained 14 bases not matched to a gene. CDR3 in DNA: TGCAGCGCCGACAGGGGAAGGGTCGTAGGCACTGAAGCTTTCTTT. Amino acid sequence: CSADRGRVVGTEAFF.

This clone was seen more than once but under ten times. The chain couples TRBV6-5 to TRBJ1-1, with D perhaps TRBD1 (6 bases). This CDR3 is built from 15 residues. Trimming pared 7 bases from V and 5 bases from J, leaving 20 bases between. Germline V gene lookup returns CDR1 MNHEY and CDR2 SVGAGI. CDR3 sequence: CASTFHRTGNTEAFF. DNA of the CDR3: TGTGCCAGCACCTTTCACCGCACAGGGAATACTGAAGCTTTCTTT.

The J gene is TRBJ2-1, the V gene TRBV7-3; 12 bases agree with TRBD2. V was pared by 8 bases and J by 10 bases, with 15 bases of the junction left unmatched. The CDR3 contains 16 residues. The germline V gene has CDR1 SGHTA and CDR2 FQGTGA. The CDR3 DNA follows: TGTGCCAGCCTCATGGAGGGGACTAGCGGGTCGCGCGAGCAGTTCTTC. This gives the protein CASLMEGTSGSREQFF. Filled out from reference TRBV7-3 and TRBJ2-1, the complete variable domain reads GAGVSQTPSNKVTEKGKYVELRCDPISGHTALYWYRQSLGQGPEFLIYFQGTGAADDSGLPNDRFFAVRPEGSVSTLKIQRTERGDSAVYLCASLMEGTSGSREQFFGPGTRLTVL.

V usage is TRBV11-2 and J usage is TRBJ2-5; possible D gene TRBD2, 5 bases. The CDR3 has 13 residues. With 1 base removed from V and 5 bases from J, the gap between germline ends came to 8 bases. Germline V gene sequence: CDR1 SGHAT, CDR2 FQNNGV. This CDR3 reads CASSLGSVETQYF. The CDR3 bases are TGTGCCAGCAGCTTAGGTAGCGTGGAGACCCAGTACTTC.

The table lists this clone with a few counts. The chain couples TRBV11-1 to TRBJ2-7, with D hard to call. Germline CDR1 SGHAT, CDR2 FQDESV (reference sequence). The CDR3 is made up of 13 amino acids. The ends were cut back, 2 bases at V and 2 bases at J, with 7 bases in the middle. CDR3 in amino acids: CASSLSATYEQYF. In DNA form, the CDR3 reads TGTGCCAGCAGCTTAAGCGCGACCTACGAGCAGTACTTC.

The chain recombines TRBV6-1 with TRBJ1-2; D is unclear. The CDR3 sequence is 15 residues long. The V end was cut by 3 bases, the J end by 8 bases, with 19 bases between. In germline, CDR1 is MNHNS, CDR2 SASEGT. The CDR3 here is CASSEGYSEAEGYTF. The CDR3 coding sequence is TGTGCCAGCAGTGAGGGGTATTCAGAAGCGGAGGGCTACACCTTC.

The rearrangement joins TRBV25-1 to TRBJ1-5, with TRBD1 matching over 7 bases. CDR3 length: 14 residues. With V trimmed by 6 bases and J by 5 bases, 7 bases remained unmatched. The germline V gene has CDR1 MGHDK and CDR2 SYGVNS. The CDR3 coding sequence is TGTGCCAGCAGACGAAGGGGGCCAGATCAGCCCCAGCATTTT. Translating gives CASRRRGPDQPQHF.

This chain connects TRBV11-2 to TRBJ1-2, with a tentative D call TRBD1 (5 bases). CDR1 is SGHAT and CDR2 is FQNNGV in the germline V gene. Between the trimmed V and J ends, which lost 5 bases and 8 bases, there was a span of 15 bases. CDR3 length: 13 residues. CDR3 nucleotide sequence: TGTGCCAGCAGCCCACAGGTTGCTTGGGGCTACACCTTC. Amino acid sequence: CASSPQVAWGYTF.